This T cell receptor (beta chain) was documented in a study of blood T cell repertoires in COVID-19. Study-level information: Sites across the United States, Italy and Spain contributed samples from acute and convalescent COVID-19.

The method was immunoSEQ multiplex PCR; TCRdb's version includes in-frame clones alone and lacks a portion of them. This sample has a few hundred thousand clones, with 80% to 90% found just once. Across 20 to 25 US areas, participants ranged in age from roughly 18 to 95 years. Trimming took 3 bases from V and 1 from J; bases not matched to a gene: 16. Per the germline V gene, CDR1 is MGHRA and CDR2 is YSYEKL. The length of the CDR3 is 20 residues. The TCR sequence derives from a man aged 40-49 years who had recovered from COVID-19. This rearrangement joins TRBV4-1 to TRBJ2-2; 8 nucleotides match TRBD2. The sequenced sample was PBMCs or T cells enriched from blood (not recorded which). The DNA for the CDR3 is TGCGCCAGCAGCCATTATAAGGGGGGCGGGACTAGGGTGAACACCGGGGAGCTGTTTTTT. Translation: CASSHYKGGGTRVNTGELFF.